The 8 T cell receptor beta chains below come from one sample, sequenced in a study of T cell responses to AZD1222 COVID-19 vaccine. TCRdb's copy holds only in-frame clones and misses some; the assay was immunoSEQ multiplex PCR. The table lists roughly 160,000 clones, roughly nine tenths of them singletons. The source was peripheral blood, collected on day 0 of AZD1222 vaccination. The source of these receptors is an adult in good health.

The chain joins TRBV6-5 to TRBJ1-2; D not resolved. CDR1 and CDR2 from the germline V gene are MNHEY and SVGAGI. The CDR3 sequence is 13 residues long. Trimming removed 7 bases at V and 8 bases at J, with 17 bases between. The CDR3 sequence: CASTHDRTWGYTF. CDR3 in DNA: TGTGCCAGCACCCATGACCGTACGTGGGGCTACACCTTC.

V and J are TRBV7-9 and TRBJ1-1; D is undetermined. In germline, CDR1 is SEHNR, CDR2 FQNEAQ (reference sequence). Trimming stripped 1 base from V and 6 bases from J, with 12 bases between. This CDR3 has 14 amino acids. The CDR3 loop is CASSLGQESSEAFF. The CDR3 DNA is TGTGCCAGCAGCTTAGGCCAGGAGAGCTCTGAAGCTTTCTTT. Together with reference TRBV7-9 and TRBJ1-1, the CDR3 gives the full variable domain: DTGVSQNPRHKITKRGQNVTFRCDPISEHNRLYWYRQTLGQGPEFLTYFQNEAQLEKSRLLSDRFSAERPKGSFSTLEIQRTEQGDSAMYLCASSLGQESSEAFFGQGTRLTVV.

This sequence joins TRBV2 and TRBJ2-3; weak D call: TRBD2 (5 bases). The length of the CDR3 is 15 residues. The germline CDR1 and CDR2 sequences are SNHLY and FYNNEI. V was pared by 1 base and J by 2 bases, with 10 bases between. Written as DNA, the CDR3 is TGTGCCAGCAGTGAAGGAGAGGGAGTCACAGATACGCAGTATTTT. It encodes CASSEGEGVTDTQYF.

The CDR3 DNA reads TGTGCCAGCTCACCACAGAAGGGTCGCACTGAAGCTTTCTTT. It translates to CASSPQKGRTEAFF. The V gene is TRBV18, the J gene TRBJ1-1; D is unclear. Germline CDR1 and CDR2: KGHSH and LQKENI. V lost 1 base and J 4 bases, leaving 10 bases between the germline ends. The CDR3 has 14 amino acids. The whole variable domain, filled in from reference TRBV18 and TRBJ1-1, reads NAGVMQNPRHLVRRRGQEARLRCSPMKGHSHVYWYRQLPEEGLKFMVYLQKENIIDESGMPKERFSAEFPKEGPSILRIQQVVRGDSAAYFCASSPQKGRTEAFFGQGTRLTVV.

This clone was detected once. The gene calls are TRBV9 and TRBJ1-5; D remains ambiguous. V lost 0 bases, J lost 3 bases, and 10 bases lay in between. This CDR3 is 15 amino acids long. The germline V gene has CDR1 SGDLS and CDR2 YYNGEE. CDR3 protein: CASSVDSRINQPQHF. The CDR3 coding sequence is TGTGCCAGCAGCGTAGATTCACGAATCAATCAGCCCCAGCATTTT.

The CDR3 sequence is CASSREDRGLYGYTF. CDR3 in DNA: TGTGCCAGCTCGCGCGAAGACAGGGGCCTCTATGGCTACACCTTC. The chain combines TRBV18 with TRBJ1-2, with 8 nucleotides matching TRBD1. Per the germline V gene, CDR1 is KGHSH and CDR2 is LQKENI. CDR3 size: 15 residues. Germline trimming cut 6 bases from V and 4 bases from J; bases unmatched to any gene: 10.

This clone was observed a single time. This chain links TRBV14 with TRBJ2-3, with D possibly being TRBD1 or TRBD2 (5 bases each). Looked up from germline, CDR1 is SGHDN and CDR2 is FVKESK. The germline V and J ends were trimmed by 0 bases and 2 bases, with 15 bases remaining between them. The CDR3 has 17 amino acids. The CDR3 bases are TGTGCCAGCAGCCAAGATGCGAGGGGATGGGACACAGATACGCAGTATTTT. As protein: CASSQDARGWDTDTQYF.

This clone was detected once. The same CDR3 is also encoded by other DNA sequences in this sample. V and J are TRBV28 and TRBJ1-2, with D tentatively TRBD1 (5 bases). Deletions cut 2 bases from V and 8 bases from J, with 9 bases between. This CDR3 has 12 amino acids. Germline loops: CDR1 MDHEN, CDR2 SYDVKM. The CDR3 here is CASSLTGRGYTF. In DNA, the CDR3 is TGTGCCAGCAGTTTAACAGGACGCGGCTACACCTTC.